This TCR beta chain is from a study of response to subunit inactivated influenza vaccine. Overall study results and limits: Only a handful of new T cells, the authors suggested, are recruited with each seasonal influenza vaccination.

Per germline, CDR1 MNHEY and CDR2 SVGEGT. V was pared by 4 bases and J by 0 bases, with 16 bases between. The CDR3 runs to 18 residues. TCRdb reanalysed the RT-PCR reads using MiXCR and keeps one entry per CDR3 protein. The sample lists hundreds of thousands of distinct CDR3 sequences, 21% occurring once. Of note for this clonotype: Its target is unknown.

The receptor's source is a man aged 45 to 70 who received an inactivated influenza vaccine. Specimen: PBMCs from blood, collected about 19 months after vaccination. The gene calls are TRBV6-2 or TRBV6-3 and TRBJ2-6; a weak D match, TRBD1 (6 bases). CDR3 amino acids: CASSSQTGRSSGANVLTF. CDR3 in DNA: TGTGCCAGCAGTTCCCAGACAGGCCGTAGCTCTGGGGCCAACGTCCTGACTTTC.